This T cell receptor beta chain was recorded in a study of T cells in Graves' hyperthyroidism and ophthalmopathy. General observations from the study: Model-based prediction identified ophthalmopathy a median approximately 6 months prior to its onset. A model of 13 V-J features distinguished ophthalmopathy from stable hyperthyroidism.

This clonotype was detected a few times. Its target is unknown. Germline CDR1 SGHRS, CDR2 YFSETQ. This CDR3 is 12 amino acids long. V was clipped by 4 bases and J by 5 bases, with 9 bases between them. Amplified TCR beta CDR3 regions came from RNA transcripts. The HTBI primer set was used in a first-round RT-PCR of the TCR CDR3. Each CDR3 protein gets one entry after TCRdb re-called the multiplex PCR reads with MiXCR. The sample has roughly 300,000 distinct CDR3 sequences, around 20% seen once. The chain is built from TRBV5-1 and TRBJ2-5; D gene uncertain. Sample: blood. This receptor was obtained from a woman aged 45-60 years with Graves' hyperthyroidism. The CDR3 loop is CASSRVGETQYF. DNA for the CDR3: TGCGCCAGCAGCCGTGTGGGGGAGACCCAGTACTTC. Complete variable domain (other parts from reference TRBV5-1 and TRBJ2-5): KAGVTQTPRYLIKTRGQQVTLSCSPISGHRSVSWYQQTPGQGLQFLFEYFSETQRNKGNFPGRFSGRQFSNSRSEMNVSTLELGDSALYLCASSRVGETQYFGPGTRLLVL.